This T cell receptor beta chain came from a study of blood T cell repertoires in COVID-19. The overall study: The origin of the acute and convalescent COVID-19 samples was the United States, Italy and Spain.

The CDR3 sequence is 13 residues long. Germline lookup yields CDR1 SGHAT and CDR2 FQNNGV. V gave up 5 bases and J gave up 8 bases, with 15 bases separating them. Using immunoSEQ multiplex PCR, the repertoire was profiled, and TCRdb retains in-frame clones only, with some absent. This sample has 150,000 to 200,000 clones, with 70% to 90% found just once. Sequenced material: peripheral blood. The receptor's source is a man between 60 and 75 years old with COVID-19, enrolled during active disease. The chain uses TRBV11-2 and TRBJ1-2; no clear D. The CDR3 here is CASSPRPRWGYTF. CDR3 DNA: TGTGCCAGCAGCCCCAGGCCCCGTTGGGGCTACACCTTC.